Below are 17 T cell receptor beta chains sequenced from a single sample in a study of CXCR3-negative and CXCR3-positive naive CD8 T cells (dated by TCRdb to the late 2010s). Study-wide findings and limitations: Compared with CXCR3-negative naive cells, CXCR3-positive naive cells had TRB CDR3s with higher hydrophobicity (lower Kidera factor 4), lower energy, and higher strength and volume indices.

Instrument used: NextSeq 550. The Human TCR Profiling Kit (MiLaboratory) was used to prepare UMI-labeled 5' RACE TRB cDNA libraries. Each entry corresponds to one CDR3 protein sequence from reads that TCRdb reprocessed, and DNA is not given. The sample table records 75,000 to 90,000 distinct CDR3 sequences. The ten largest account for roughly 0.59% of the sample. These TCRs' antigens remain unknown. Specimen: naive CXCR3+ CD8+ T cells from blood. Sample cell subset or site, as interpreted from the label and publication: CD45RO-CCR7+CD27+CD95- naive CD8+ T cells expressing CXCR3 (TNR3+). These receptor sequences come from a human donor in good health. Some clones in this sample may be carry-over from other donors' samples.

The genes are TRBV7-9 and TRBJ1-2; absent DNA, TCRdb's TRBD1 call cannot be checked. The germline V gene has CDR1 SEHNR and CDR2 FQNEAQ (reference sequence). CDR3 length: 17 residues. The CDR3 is CASSLPHWGQGHYGYTF.

The CDR3 protein is CASSSRTRSTEAFF. The chain uses TRBV25-1 and TRBJ1-1. The length of the CDR3 is 14 residues. In germline, CDR1 is MGHDK, CDR2 SYGVNS.

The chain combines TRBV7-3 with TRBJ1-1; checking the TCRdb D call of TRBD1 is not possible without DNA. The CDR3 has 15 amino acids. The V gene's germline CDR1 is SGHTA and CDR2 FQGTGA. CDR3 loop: CASSPMGQGETEAFF.

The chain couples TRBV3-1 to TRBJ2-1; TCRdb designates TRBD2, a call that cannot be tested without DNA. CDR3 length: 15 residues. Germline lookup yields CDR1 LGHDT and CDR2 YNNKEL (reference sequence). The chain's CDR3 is CASSQGQFGTGEQFF.

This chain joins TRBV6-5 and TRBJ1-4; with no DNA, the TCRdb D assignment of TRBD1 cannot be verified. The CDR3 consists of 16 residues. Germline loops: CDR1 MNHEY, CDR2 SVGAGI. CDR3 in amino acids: CASSLYSGTAEGGLFF.

CDR3 loop: CASSPTRVQPQHF. V gene TRBV27 combines with J gene TRBJ1-5; as DNA is missing, the TRBD1 call by TCRdb cannot be tested. CDR1 is MNHEY, CDR2 SMNVEV, per germline (reference sequence). The CDR3 spans 13 residues.

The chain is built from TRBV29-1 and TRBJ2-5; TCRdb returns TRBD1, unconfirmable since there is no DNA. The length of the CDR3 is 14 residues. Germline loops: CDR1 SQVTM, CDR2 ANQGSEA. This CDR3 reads CSVQKEGAMETQYF.

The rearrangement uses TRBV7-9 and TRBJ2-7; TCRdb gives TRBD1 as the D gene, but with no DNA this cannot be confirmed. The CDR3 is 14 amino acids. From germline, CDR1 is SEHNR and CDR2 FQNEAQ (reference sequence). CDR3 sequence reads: CASSSPDNQREQYF.

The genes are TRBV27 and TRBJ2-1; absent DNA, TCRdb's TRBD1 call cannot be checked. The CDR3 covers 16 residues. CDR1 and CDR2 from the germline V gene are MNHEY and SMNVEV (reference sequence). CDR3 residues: CASSLSGDRGFNEQFF.

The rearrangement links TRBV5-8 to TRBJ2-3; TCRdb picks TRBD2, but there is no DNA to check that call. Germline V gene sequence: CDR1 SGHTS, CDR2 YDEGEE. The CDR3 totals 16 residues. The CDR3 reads CASSLGLAGATDTQYF.

The CDR3 loop is CASMPGTGGMSEQYF. The chain combines TRBV5-1 with TRBJ2-7; TCRdb's D call of TRBD1 is untestable without DNA. The CDR3 has 15 amino acids. Per the germline V gene, CDR1 is SGHRS and CDR2 is YFSETQ.

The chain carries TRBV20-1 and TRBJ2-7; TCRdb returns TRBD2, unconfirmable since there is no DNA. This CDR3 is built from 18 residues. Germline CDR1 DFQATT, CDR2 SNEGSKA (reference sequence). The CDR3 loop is CSARDGGLAGGDSYEQYF.

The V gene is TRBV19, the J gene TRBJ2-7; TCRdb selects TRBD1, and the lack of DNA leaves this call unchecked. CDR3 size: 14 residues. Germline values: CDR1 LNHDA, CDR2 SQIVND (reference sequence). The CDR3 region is CASSMFAGPYEQYF.

The CDR3 here is CASSLDNSGAPDTQYF. The chain employs TRBV12-3 or TRBV12-4 and TRBJ2-3; TCRdb names TRBD2, which stays unverified in the absence of DNA. CDR3 length: 16 residues.

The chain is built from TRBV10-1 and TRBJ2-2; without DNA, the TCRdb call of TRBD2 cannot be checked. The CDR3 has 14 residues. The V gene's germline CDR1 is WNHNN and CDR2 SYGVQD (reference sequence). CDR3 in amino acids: CASLAGGTHRGAVF.

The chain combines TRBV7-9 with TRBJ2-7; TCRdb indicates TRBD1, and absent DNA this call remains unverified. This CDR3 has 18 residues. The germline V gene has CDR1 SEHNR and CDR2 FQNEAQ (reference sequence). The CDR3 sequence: CASSLPAGQGALSYEQYF.

The CDR3: CASSWGLAGKETQYF. The chain has TRBV12-3 or TRBV12-4 and TRBJ2-5; as DNA is missing, the TRBD2 call by TCRdb cannot be tested. The CDR3 is 15 amino acids.